This entry features one TCR beta chain sequence. Its antigen remains unidentified. Nothing much larger sits one base from this clone, and base qualities are not available. This specimen belongs to a study of blood T cell repertoires in COVID-19 (dated by TCRdb to 2018 to 2020). Study-level background: Samples covering the acute and convalescent phases of COVID-19 were provided by collaborators in the United States, Italy and Spain. The material from the prospective study consisted of cDNA or gDNA derived from T cells, B-cell-depleted T cells, or PBMCs. The dataset comprised deeply sampled blood TCRbeta repertoires from subjects exposed to, actively infected with, or recovered from COVID-19. The repertoires were released in a freely available public database intended as a resource for research on the immune response to SARS-CoV-2. Samples came from the ongoing ImmuneRACE study (first 160 participants) plus 1,254 subjects from 6 global collaborators. Nearly every sample came with metadata listing a de-identified subject ID, COVID-19 status, age in years and sex. HLA class I and class II types, where available, came from metadata supplied by the sample provider rather than from assay-based typing.

Germline trimming: 4 bases from V, 3 bases from J; junction bases outside gene matches: 3. Per the germline V gene, SNHLY is the CDR1 and FYNNEI is the CDR2. Taken from cysteine to phenylalanine, the CDR3 has 14 residues. The sequence is cut down to CDR3 DNA, 42 bases in frame from base 1. Findings and caveats that apply to the study as a whole: Clinical and demographic metadata were provided uncurated, with the amount varying by source and participant.

The collaborating institutions used their own protocols to collect whole blood in K2EDTA tubes. For TCRbeta analysis, collaborators shipped samples as frozen whole blood, isolated PBMCs, or DNA extracted from either of those sample types. The immunoSEQ Assay, a bias-controlled multiplex PCR, was used to amplify TCRbeta CDR3 regions from genomic DNA. The paper's processing steps were these. The number of nucleated cells in each sample was estimated by amplification of reference gene primers within the assay. Sequence reads were collapsed and filtered to measure the absolute abundance of every unique TCRbeta CDR3 rearrangement. For each sample, productive Simpson clonality was calculated as the square root of Simpson's diversity index across productive rearrangements. Sourced from immuneACCESS, this table was stored by TCRdb with only in-frame sequences that have V and J called. A share of the clones is absent; for the studies checked, an unresolved V gene accounts for under half, and the remainder has no known explanation. From that table come the V and J calls and clone size; the DNA was used to work out D and trimming. The sample table contains 130,000 to 150,000 clones; only one count was recorded for roughly three quarters of them. About 4% of the sample rests with the top ten.

Sample: peripheral blood. The sequence was collected from a man in his sixties with acute or convalescent COVID-19. The chain is made from TRBV2 and TRBJ2-4, with 7 bases aligning to TRBD2. The sequence in DNA is TGTGCCAGCAGTGGTGGGGAGGGCAAAAACATTCAGTACTTC. This translates into CASSGGEGKNIQYF.